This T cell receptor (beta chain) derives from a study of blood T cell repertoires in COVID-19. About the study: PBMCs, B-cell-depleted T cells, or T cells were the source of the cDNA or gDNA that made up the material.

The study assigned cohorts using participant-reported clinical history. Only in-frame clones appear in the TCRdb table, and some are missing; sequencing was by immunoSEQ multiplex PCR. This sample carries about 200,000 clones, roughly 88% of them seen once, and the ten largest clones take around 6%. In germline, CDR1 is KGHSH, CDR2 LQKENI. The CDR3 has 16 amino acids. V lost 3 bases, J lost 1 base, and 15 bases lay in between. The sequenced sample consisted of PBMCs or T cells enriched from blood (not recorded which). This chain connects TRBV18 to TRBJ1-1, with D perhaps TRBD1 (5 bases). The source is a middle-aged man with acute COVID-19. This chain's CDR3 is CASSPSGKGPNTEAFF. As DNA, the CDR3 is TGTGCCAGCTCACCGTCAGGGAAGGGGCCGAACACTGAAGCTTTCTTT.